This T cell receptor (beta chain) was recovered during a study of Ad26.COV2.S vaccination and SARS-CoV-2 variants. About the research overall: COV1001, an Ad26.COV2.S trial, supplied this vaccine-arm donor. Findings and limits, study-wide: Vaccinees and placebo recipients showed similar non-spike TCR breadth. Overall T cell responses may have been underestimated by the analyses of TCR breadth and depth.

Described treatment: 15 to 20 received Ad26.COV2.S at low or high dose, single or two shots; five or six received placebo; per-sample allocation not given. Sampling was performed 63 days after the first vaccine or placebo injection. Donation came from an adult in Boston who was aged 18-55 years. A note on this clone: Its antigen is unknown.

Repertoires were generated with immunoSEQ multiplex PCR, while TCRdb's copy carries only in-frame clones and drops some. Of under 500,000 clones listed, around 92% are singletons. Sequences were derived from peripheral blood, sampled in a trial of Ad26.COV2.S vaccine versus placebo. The TCR comes from a person between 18 and 60 years old who received the Ad26.COV2.S COVID-19 vaccine or a placebo.

CDR3: CAWARRDIRNTEAFF. The DNA of the CDR3 is TGTGCCTGGGCTCGCCGGGACATTAGGAACACTGAAGCTTTCTTT. The chain is built from TRBV30 and TRBJ1-1; D possibly corresponds to TRBD1 (6 bases). CDR3 length: 15 residues. In germline, CDR1 is GTSNPN, CDR2 SVGIG (reference sequence). V shed 5 bases and J shed 1 base, with 17 bases lying between them.